The 20 T cell receptor beta chains presented below share a single source sample, sequenced in a study of blood T cell repertoires in COVID-19. Here immunoSEQ multiplex PCR was the method, and the copy in TCRdb shows in-frame clones only, minus some. The sample gives 200,000 or so clones, roughly nine tenths of which show up once; around 2.3% is in the top ten. Sequencing was performed on peripheral blood. These receptor sequences come from a man between 65 and 80 years old with active or convalescent COVID-19.

This chain connects TRBV5-1 to TRBJ2-6; a possible D gene is TRBD1 (5 bases). CDR1 is SGHRS, CDR2 YFSETQ, per germline. Trimming took off 2 bases at V and 1 base at J, with 13 bases between the two ends. The CDR3 sequence is 17 residues long. CDR3 in DNA: TGCGCCAGCAGCTTTCAGGGAAGTGCATCTGGGGCCAACGTCCTGACTTTC. As protein: CASSFQGSASGANVLTF.

This chain uses TRBV19 with TRBJ1-1, with D possibly being TRBD1 (6 bases). Germline lookup yields CDR1 LNHDA and CDR2 SQIVND (reference sequence). V dropped 4 bases and J dropped 8 bases, with 14 bases sitting between them. CDR3 length: 13 amino acids. The CDR3: CASSKRQVPEAFF. CDR3 DNA sequence: TGTGCCAGTAGTAAAAGACAGGTTCCGGAAGCTTTCTTT.

The chain carries TRBV20-1 and TRBJ1-2; D call uncertain. The CDR3 is made up of 10 amino acids. The V end lost 6 bases, the J end lost 6 bases, and 8 bases lay between the germline ends. Germline loops: CDR1 DFQATT, CDR2 SNEGSKA (reference sequence). The CDR3: CSAKRDGYTF. Written as DNA, the CDR3 is TGCAGTGCGAAAAGAGATGGCTACACCTTC.

V usage is TRBV28 and J usage is TRBJ2-4, with D perhaps TRBD1 (5 bases). The CDR3 covers 15 residues. The germline V and J ends were trimmed by 0 bases and 7 bases, with 13 bases remaining between them. Germline CDR1 and CDR2: MDHEN and SYDVKM. CDR3 nucleotides: TGTGCCAGCAGTTTATGGGGTCAGGGTAACAACATTCAGTACTTC. Translated, it gives CASSLWGQGNNIQYF.

The V gene is TRBV21-1, the J gene TRBJ2-7; the DNA was not compared with TRBD1, the D call given in the table. TRBV21-1 represents a pseudogene. CDR3 length: 15 residues. The CDR3, as DNA: TGTGCCAGCAGCAAAGCGCCAGGGGGCACGCACGAGCAGTACTTC. As protein: CASSKAPGGTHEQYF.

The DNA for the CDR3 is TGTGTCGCGGGCTTGGAGGGGAACTATGGCTACACCTTC. Its translation: CVAGLEGNYGYTF. V usage is TRBV7-9 and J usage is TRBJ1-2; the D gene is possibly TRBD1 (5 bases). Germline lookup yields CDR1 SEHNR and CDR2 FQNEAQ (reference sequence). The CDR3 consists of 13 residues.

This chain joins TRBV27 and TRBJ2-7, with 7 bases lining up with TRBD2. V trimming: 6 bases; J trimming: 2 bases; junction bases outside the gene matches: 7. CDR1 is MNHEY and CDR2 is SMNVEV in the germline V gene (reference sequence). The CDR3 has 14 amino acids. CDR3 amino acids: CASRIAGYTYEQYF. CDR3 nucleotide sequence: TGTGCCAGCAGAATAGCGGGCTACACCTACGAGCAGTACTTC.

V and J are TRBV5-1 and TRBJ2-3, with TRBD2 matching 8 bases. Losses at the gene ends were 1 base for V and 3 bases for J; bases not matched to a gene: 4. Looked up from germline, CDR1 is SGHRS and CDR2 is YFSETQ. The CDR3 consists of 15 residues. The DNA for the CDR3 is TGCGCCAGCAGCTTGTACGGGGGGGATACAGATACGCAGTATTTT. Translating gives CASSLYGGDTDTQYF.

This clone has only a few counts. The V and J genes are TRBV5-1 and TRBJ2-2, with TRBD1 identical over 7 bases. Germline-derived CDR1 and CDR2 are SGHRS and YFSETQ. J lost 1 base, V lost 0 bases, and 0 bases had no gene match. This CDR3 spans 15 amino acids. CDR3 sequence: CASSLGTGNTGELFF. In DNA form, the CDR3 reads TGCGCCAGCAGCTTGGGGACAGGGAACACCGGGGAGCTGTTTTTT.

The gene calls are TRBV27 and TRBJ1-1; D may be TRBD1 (5 bases). Germline CDR1 is MNHEY and CDR2 is SMNVEV (reference sequence). This CDR3 comprises 15 residues. Deletions cut 1 base from V and 5 bases from J, with 14 bases between. For the CDR3, the DNA is TGTGCCAGCAGTTTATTGGGCCAGGGAGGAACTGAAGCTTTCTTT. This gives the protein CASSLLGQGGTEAFF.

The chain joins TRBV7-2 to TRBJ2-7, with D uncertain. This CDR3 is built from 14 residues. V was clipped by 1 base and J by 4 bases, with 11 bases between them. Germline CDR1 SGHTA, CDR2 FQGNSA. The CDR3 sequence is CASSLGALDYEQYF. The CDR3 DNA reads as TGTGCCAGCAGCTTAGGGGCTCTTGATTACGAGCAGTACTTC. Full variable domain (rest looked up from reference TRBV7-2 and TRBJ2-7): GAGVSQSPSNKVTEKGKDVELRCDPISGHTALYWYRQSLGQGLEFLIYFQGNSAPDKSGLPSDRFSAERTGGSVSTLTIQRTQQEDSAVYLCASSLGALDYEQYFGPGTRLTVT.

There are a few counts of this clone. CDR3 nucleotides: TGTGCCAGCAGATTCGGGAGGTTTACTGAAGCTTTCTTT. Translating gives CASRFGRFTEAFF. The chain combines TRBV6-5 with TRBJ1-1; D unclear. Trimming stripped 6 bases from V and 5 bases from J, with 13 bases between. CDR1 is MNHEY and CDR2 is SVGAGI in the germline V gene. The CDR3 runs to 13 residues.

The chain is built from TRBV5-5 and TRBJ2-3, with TRBD1 identical over 9 bases. The CDR3 has 16 residues. With 2 bases clipped from V and 6 bases from J, the junction kept 10 bases outside the gene matches. Looked up from germline, CDR1 is SGHKS and CDR2 is YYEKEE (reference sequence). CDR3 loop: CASSLTQGASLDTQYF. CDR3 bases: TGTGCCAGCAGCTTAACACAGGGGGCCAGTTTGGATACGCAGTATTTT.

The chain joins TRBV4-3 to TRBJ2-1; TRBD2 matches 10 bases. V lost 4 bases and J lost 5; bases outside the gene matches: 2. The CDR3 runs 14 residues. Germline CDR1 reads LGHNA; CDR2 reads YSLEER. CDR3 DNA: TGCGCCAGCAGCCCAGGACTAGCGGACAATGAGCAGTTCTTC. Amino acid sequence: CASSPGLADNEQFF.

This chain joins TRBV25-1 and TRBJ2-5; 9 bases line up with TRBD1. Germline V gene lookup returns CDR1 MGHDK and CDR2 SYGVNS. This CDR3 region has 15 residues. The ends lost 7 bases at V and 2 bases at J; junction bases unmatched: 8. The DNA of the CDR3 is TGTGCCAGCACACCATGGGGACAGGGACAAGAGACCCAGTACTTC. It specifies CASTPWGQGQETQYF. Together with reference TRBV25-1 and TRBJ2-5, the CDR3 gives the full variable domain: EADIYQTPRYLVIGTGKKITLECSQTMGHDKMYWYQQDPGMELHLIHYSYGVNSTEKGDLSSESTVSRIRTEHFPLTLESARPSHTSQYLCASTPWGQGQETQYFGPGTRLLVL.

The CDR3 sequence: CASTILTHSGNTIYF. Written as DNA, the CDR3 is TGTGCCAGTACTATCCTAACTCATTCTGGAAACACCATATATTTT. This chain joins TRBV19 and TRBJ1-3; the D is unclear. Per the germline V gene, CDR1 is LNHDA and CDR2 is SQIVND (reference sequence). This CDR3 has 15 amino acids. The V and J ends lost 7 bases and 1 base respectively, with 14 bases between them.

The J gene is TRBJ2-5, the V gene TRBV5-1; 8 bases fit TRBD1. V trimming: 4 bases; J trimming: 5 bases; junction bases outside the gene matches: 10. This CDR3 is built from 15 residues. Germline assignment: CDR1 SGHRS and CDR2 YFSETQ. The DNA of the CDR3 is TGCGCCAGCAGCCTTACCGGACAGGGCGGTGAGACCCAGTACTTC. This codes for CASSLTGQGGETQYF.

The chain links TRBV18 to TRBJ1-3; 9 nucleotides align to TRBD1. Germline values: CDR1 KGHSH, CDR2 LQKENI. The CDR3 runs 16 residues. V shed 2 bases and J 3 bases; nucleotides not matched to a gene: 5. The CDR3: CASSPVTGGVGNTIYF. CDR3 coding DNA: TGTGCCAGCTCACCAGTGACAGGGGGTGTTGGAAACACCATATATTTT.

The chain couples TRBV2 to TRBJ2-6, with unresolved D. CDR1 and CDR2 (germline): SNHLY, FYNNEI. The ends were cut back, 6 bases at V and 1 base at J, with 16 bases in the middle. This CDR3 region has 17 residues. CDR3 nucleotide sequence: TGTGCCAGCAGCGACACAACAGTACCATCTGGGGCCAACGTCCTGACTTTC. It specifies CASSDTTVPSGANVLTF.

This CDR3 reads CASSLDGGGGYTF. CDR3 bases: TGTGCCAGCAGCTTAGATGGAGGAGGAGGCTACACCTTC. The V and J genes are TRBV7-9 and TRBJ1-2; no reliable D call. CDR1 and CDR2 (germline): SEHNR, FQNEAQ (reference sequence). V dropped 1 base and J dropped 8 bases, with 11 bases sitting between them. The CDR3 runs 13 residues.